A selection of T cell receptor beta chains follows, all from one sample in a study of blood T cell repertoires in COVID-19. TCRdb's table, derived via immunoSEQ multiplex PCR, lists solely in-frame clones and lacks some. The repertoire has over 50,000 clones, 70% to 90% of them found once; the top ten carry 3.5% to 4.5%. Sequencing was carried out using peripheral blood. All receptors derive from a man aged 50 or older with active COVID-19. Each CDR3 is given with its conserved first and last residue. The D gene is left open where the match is weak. For some rows the clone size is stated as once, few or many, or as a class when expanded; others skip it.

CDR3 DNA	CDR3 protein	D gene	J gene	clone size	V gene
TGTGCCAGCAGTGAAAAGCCGTACGAGCAGTACTTC	CASSEKPYEQYF	-	TRBJ2-7	-	TRBV6-1
TGTGCCAGCAGTTTTAATCTGAACACTGAAGCTTTCTTT	CASSFNLNTEAFF	-	TRBJ1-1	-	TRBV12-3/TRBV12-4
TGTGCCAGCAGCTTACAGGGCGATGAAGCTTTCTTT	CASSLQGDEAFF	-	TRBJ1-1	-	TRBV5-6
TGTGCCAGCAGCCCATCCGTAGGTCTGACTAGCACAGATACGCAGTATTTT	CASSPSVGLTSTDTQYF	-	TRBJ2-3	-	TRBV9
TGTGCCAGCGGATTCACAGGGGACACTGAAGCTTTCTTT	CASGFTGDTEAFF	TRBD1	TRBJ1-1	-	TRBV9
TGTGCCAGCAGCCCAGGACTAGCGGGGGCCCTTCCTAACACCGGGGAGCTGTTTTTT	CASSPGLAGALPNTGELFF	TRBD2	TRBJ2-2	few	TRBV7-9
TGCGCCAGCAGCTTGGAGGAGGGAAGGTCTGGAAACACCATATATTTT	CASSLEEGRSGNTIYF	-	TRBJ1-3	-	TRBV5-1
TGTGCCAGCAGCTTCGGGACCCCGGGGACTGGTGAGCAGTTCTTC	CASSFGTPGTGEQFF	-	TRBJ2-1	-	TRBV9
TGTGCCAGCTCACCACCCCAGGGGCAGACCTACGAGCAGTACTTC	CASSPPQGQTYEQYF	-	TRBJ2-7	-	TRBV18
TGCGCCAGCAGCTTCACCGGGACAGGGTTTGAGCAGTACTTC	CASSFTGTGFEQYF	TRBD1	TRBJ2-7	-	TRBV5-1
TGTGCCTGGGCCGGGACAGGTGGAGCTGAAGCTTTCTTT	CAWAGTGGAEAFF	TRBD1	TRBJ1-1	-	TRBV30
TGTGCCAGCAGCTTGGCCTTTGGAGCGGGGGGCTACGAGCAGTACTTC	CASSLAFGAGGYEQYF	TRBD2	TRBJ2-7	-	TRBV5-4
TGTGCCAGCAGCCCTTTCTTGGGGACTACTCAAAGGAATGAGCAGTTCTTC	CASSPFLGTTQRNEQFF	TRBD2	TRBJ2-1	-	TRBV3-1/TRBV3-2
TGTGCCAGCAGCCAGGGCAGGGGGCGTTACACTGAAGCTTTCTTT	CASSQGRGRYTEAFF	TRBD1	TRBJ1-1	-	TRBV3-1/TRBV3-2
TGTGCCAGCAGCTTGGGCGGACAGGGGAAGGGCTACACCTTC	CASSLGGQGKGYTF	TRBD1	TRBJ1-2	once	TRBV5-4
TGTGCCAGCAGCTTAAGACAGATCACAGATACGCAGTATTTT	CASSLRQITDTQYF	-	TRBJ2-3	-	TRBV7-9
TGTGCCAGCAGAACCGGGACAGGGGTTGCAGATACGCAGTATTTT	CASRTGTGVADTQYF	TRBD1	TRBJ2-3	once	TRBV6-5
TGTGCCAGCACCACCGCCGGAGGGTCGGGCGGGGAGCTGTTTTTT	CASTTAGGSGGELFF	-	TRBJ2-2	-	TRBV7-3
TGTGCCAGCAGCCAGACAGGGGGCAGTGCCCAGCATTTT	CASSQTGGSAQHF	TRBD1	TRBJ1-5	few	TRBV3-1/TRBV3-2